A selection of T cell receptor beta chains follows, all from one sample in a study of identical twins. MiXCR was run by TCRdb on the 5' RACE reads, yielding one entry per CDR3 protein. The data hold approximately 240,000 distinct CDR3 sequences, with more than 13% observed a single time. Sequenced: memory (CD45RO+) T cells sorted from blood. The receptors stem from a young woman in good health. Both conserved end residues are part of each CDR3. Each record gives: clone size, D gene, V gene, J gene, CDR3 protein, CDR3 DNA. D genes are given only for firm matches. Rows give clone size only sometimes, using once, few, many, or a class for an expanded clone.

.	.	TRBV18	TRBJ2-3	CASSPSLGSTDTQYF	TGTGCCAGCTCACCATCACTAGGAAGCACAGATACGCAGTATTTT
.	.	TRBV20-1	TRBJ2-7	CSARTDRSTYEQYF	TGCAGTGCCAGGACTGACCGATCAACCTACGAGCAGTACTTC
few	.	TRBV4-3	TRBJ2-7	CASSQQVALEGSEQYF	TGCGCCAGCAGCCAACAGGTAGCGCTCGAAGGGAGCGAGCAGTACTTC
.	.	TRBV7-9	TRBJ1-2	CASSTGGTGMAGYTF	TGTGCCAGCAGCACAGGTGGTACAGGGATGGCTGGCTACACCTTC
many	TRBD1	TRBV7-2	TRBJ2-1	CASSLDPGGNEQFF	TGTGCCAGCAGCTTAGATCCAGGGGGCAATGAGCAGTTCTTC
.	TRBD1	TRBV29-1	TRBJ2-7	CSVEVTDRGAYEQYF	TGCAGCGTTGAAGTAACGGACAGGGGGGCCTACGAGCAGTACTTC
.	TRBD2	TRBV18	TRBJ2-1	CASSPLAGVYNEQFF	TGTGCCAGCTCACCCCTAGCGGGGGTCTACAATGAGCAGTTCTTC
.	TRBD1	TRBV9	TRBJ1-1	CASSELRGGTHYTEAFF	TGTGCCAGCAGCGAGCTGAGAGGGGGCACACACTACACTGAAGCTTTCTTT
.	TRBD2	TRBV6-2/TRBV6-3	TRBJ2-5	CASSSLSTSGKQETQYF	TGTGCCAGCAGTTCCCTCTCGACTAGCGGTAAACAAGAGACCCAGTACTTC
.	TRBD1	TRBV7-3	TRBJ2-7	CASSLPRGTGDEQYF	TGTGCCAGCAGCTTACCCCGGGGGACAGGGGACGAGCAGTACTTC
.	.	TRBV5-1	TRBJ2-7	CASTAGGVGSYEQYF	TGCGCCAGCACCGCAGGGGGGGTAGGTAGCTACGAGCAGTACTTC
few	.	TRBV7-9	TRBJ1-1	CASSWSSNTEAFF	TGTGCCAGCAGCTGGTCCTCGAACACTGAAGCTTTCTTT
.	.	TRBV20-1	TRBJ1-5	CSARNEVWGDQPQHF	TGCAGTGCTAGGAATGAGGTGTGGGGCGATCAGCCCCAGCATTTT
.	.	TRBV12-3/TRBV12-4	TRBJ1-2	CASTLLGSGYTF	TGTGCCAGCACTTTGCTGGGTTCTGGCTACACCTTC
medium-sized	.	TRBV29-1	TRBJ1-3	CSGVGSGNTIYF	TGCAGCGGCGTGGGGTCTGGAAACACCATATATTTT
.	.	TRBV12-3/TRBV12-4	TRBJ1-1	CASSLGSDTEAFF	TGTGCCAGCAGTTTAGGTTCGGACACTGAAGCTTTCTTT
.	.	TRBV4-3	TRBJ2-5	CASSRTIEGGETQYF	TGCGCCAGCAGCCGAACGATAGAGGGGGGAGAGACCCAGTACTTC
few	.	TRBV4-2	TRBJ2-4	CASSRGLENIQYF	TGTGCCAGCAGCCGGGGACTCGAAAACATTCAGTACTTC
few	TRBD1	TRBV2	TRBJ1-1	CASRNRGSTEAFF	TGTGCCAGCAGAAACAGGGGGAGCACTGAAGCTTTCTTT
.	.	TRBV6-2/TRBV6-3	TRBJ2-2	CASRLGGDGELFF	TGTGCCAGCAGACTAGGGGGAGACGGGGAGCTGTTTTTT
.	TRBD1	TRBV12-3/TRBV12-4	TRBJ1-4	CASGYGQVNEKLFF	TGTGCCAGCGGGTACGGACAGGTTAATGAAAAACTGTTTTTT
few	.	TRBV7-9	TRBJ2-3	CASILRPDTQYF	TGTGCCAGCATCCTACGGCCAGATACGCAGTATTTT
.	.	TRBV7-2	TRBJ1-1	CASRRGPDTEAFF	TGTGCCAGCAGACGAGGGCCTGACACTGAAGCTTTCTTT
few	.	TRBV9	TRBJ2-7	CASSPGGPTGGEQYF	TGTGCCAGCAGCCCGGGGGGTCCTACAGGGGGCGAGCAGTACTTC
many	TRBD2	TRBV4-2	TRBJ2-3	CASSQEVLSGGRTQYF	TGTGCCAGCAGCCAAGAGGTTCTCAGCGGGGGGAGAACGCAGTATTTT
.	.	TRBV20-1	TRBJ2-1	CSARELGNYNEQFF	TGCAGTGCTAGAGAACTCGGGAATTACAATGAGCAGTTCTTC